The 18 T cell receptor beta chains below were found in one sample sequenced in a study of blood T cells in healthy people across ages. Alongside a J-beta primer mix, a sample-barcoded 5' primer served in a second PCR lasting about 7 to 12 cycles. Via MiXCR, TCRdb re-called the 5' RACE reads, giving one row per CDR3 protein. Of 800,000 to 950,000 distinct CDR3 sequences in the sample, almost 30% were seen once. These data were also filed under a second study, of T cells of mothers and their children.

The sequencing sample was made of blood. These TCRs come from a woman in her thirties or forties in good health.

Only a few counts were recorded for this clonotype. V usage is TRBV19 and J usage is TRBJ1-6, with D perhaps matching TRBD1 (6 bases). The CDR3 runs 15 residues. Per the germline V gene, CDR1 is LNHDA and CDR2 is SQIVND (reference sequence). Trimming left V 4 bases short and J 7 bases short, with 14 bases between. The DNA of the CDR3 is TGTGCCAGTAGTACCCGGACCCAGGGGAATTCACCCCTCCACTTT. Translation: CASSTRTQGNSPLHF.

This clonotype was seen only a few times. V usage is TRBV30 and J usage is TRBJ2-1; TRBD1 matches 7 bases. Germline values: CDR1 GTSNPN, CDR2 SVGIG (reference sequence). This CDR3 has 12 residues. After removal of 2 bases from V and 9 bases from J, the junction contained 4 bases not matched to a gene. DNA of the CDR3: TGTGCCTGGAGTACGACAGGGTTTGAGCAGTTCTTC. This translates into CAWSTTGFEQFF.

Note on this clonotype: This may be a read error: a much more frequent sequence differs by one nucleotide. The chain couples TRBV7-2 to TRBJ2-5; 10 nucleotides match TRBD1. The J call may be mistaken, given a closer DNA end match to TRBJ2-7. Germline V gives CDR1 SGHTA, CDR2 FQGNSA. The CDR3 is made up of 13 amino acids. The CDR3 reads CVSSLTGGHEQYF. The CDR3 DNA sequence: TGTGTCAGCAGCTTGACAGGGGGCCACGAGCAGTACTTC.

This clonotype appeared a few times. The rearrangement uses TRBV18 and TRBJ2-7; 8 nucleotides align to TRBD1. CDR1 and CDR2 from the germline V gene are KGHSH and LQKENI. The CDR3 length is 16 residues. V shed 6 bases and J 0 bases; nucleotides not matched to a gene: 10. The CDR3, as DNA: TGTGCCAGCTCGGGGTACCGGGACAGGAGCTCCTACGAGCAGTACTTC. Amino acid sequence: CASSGYRDRSSYEQYF.

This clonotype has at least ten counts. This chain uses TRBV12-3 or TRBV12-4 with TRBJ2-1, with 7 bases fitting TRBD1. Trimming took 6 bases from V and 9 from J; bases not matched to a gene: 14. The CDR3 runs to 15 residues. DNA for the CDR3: TGTGCCAGCAGGAGACGGGACAGCCAGGACGGTGAGCAGTTCTTC. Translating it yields CASRRRDSQDGEQFF.

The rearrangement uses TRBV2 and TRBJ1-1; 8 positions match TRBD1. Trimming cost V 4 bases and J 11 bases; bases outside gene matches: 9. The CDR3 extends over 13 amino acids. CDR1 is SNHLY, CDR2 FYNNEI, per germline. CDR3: CASSVRDRTEAFF. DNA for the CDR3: TGTGCCAGCAGTGTGAGGGACAGGACAGAGGCTTTCTTT.

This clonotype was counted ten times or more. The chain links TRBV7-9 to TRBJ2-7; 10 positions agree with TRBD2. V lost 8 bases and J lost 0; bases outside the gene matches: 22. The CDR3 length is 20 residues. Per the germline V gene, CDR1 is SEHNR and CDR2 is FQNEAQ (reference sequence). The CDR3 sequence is CASPPDGASGGLDRSYEQYF. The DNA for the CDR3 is TGTGCCAGCCCTCCCGACGGGGCTAGCGGGGGCCTCGATCGCTCCTACGAGCAGTACTTC. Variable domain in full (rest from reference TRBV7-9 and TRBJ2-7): DTGVSQNPRHKITKRGQNVTFRCDPISEHNRLYWYRQTLGQGPEFLTYFQNEAQLEKSRLLSDRFSAERPKGSFSTLEIQRTEQGDSAMYLCASPPDGASGGLDRSYEQYFGPGTRLTVT.

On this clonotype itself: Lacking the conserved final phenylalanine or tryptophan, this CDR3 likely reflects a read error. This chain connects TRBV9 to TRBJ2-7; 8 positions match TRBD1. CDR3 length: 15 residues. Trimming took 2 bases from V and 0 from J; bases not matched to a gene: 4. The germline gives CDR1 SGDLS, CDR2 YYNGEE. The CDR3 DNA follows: TGTGCCAGCAGCGTCGGACAGGGCGTCTCCTACGAGCAGTACTGC. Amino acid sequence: CASSVGQGVSYEQYC.

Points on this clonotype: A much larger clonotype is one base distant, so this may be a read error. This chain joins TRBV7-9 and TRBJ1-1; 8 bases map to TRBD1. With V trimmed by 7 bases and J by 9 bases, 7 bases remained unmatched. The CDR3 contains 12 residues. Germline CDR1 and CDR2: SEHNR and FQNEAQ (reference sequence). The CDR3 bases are TGTGCCAGCAACACTCCAGGGGGCCAAGCTTTCTTT. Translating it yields CASNTPGGQAFF.

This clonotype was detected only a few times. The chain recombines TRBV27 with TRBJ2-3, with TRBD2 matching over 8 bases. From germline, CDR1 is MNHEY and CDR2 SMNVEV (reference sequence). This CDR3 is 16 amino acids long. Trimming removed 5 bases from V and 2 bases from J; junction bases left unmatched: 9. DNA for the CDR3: TGTGCCAGCAGTCCACGTAGCGGGGACTACACAGATACGCAGTATTTT. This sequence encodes CASSPRSGDYTDTQYF.

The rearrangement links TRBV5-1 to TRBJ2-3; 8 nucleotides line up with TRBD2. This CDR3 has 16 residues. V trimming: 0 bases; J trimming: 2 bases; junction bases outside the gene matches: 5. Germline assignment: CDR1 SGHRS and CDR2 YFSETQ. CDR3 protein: CASSLEGGGNTDTQYF. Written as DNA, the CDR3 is TGCGCCAGCAGCTTGGAAGGCGGGGGGAACACAGATACGCAGTATTTT.

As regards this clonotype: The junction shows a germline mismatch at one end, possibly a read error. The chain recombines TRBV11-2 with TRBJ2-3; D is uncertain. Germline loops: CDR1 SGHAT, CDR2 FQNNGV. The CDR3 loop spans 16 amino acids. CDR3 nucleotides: TGTGCCAGCAGCCCGCGGCTAATGGTCGACTCAAATACACAGTATTTT. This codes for CASSPRLMVDSNTQYF.

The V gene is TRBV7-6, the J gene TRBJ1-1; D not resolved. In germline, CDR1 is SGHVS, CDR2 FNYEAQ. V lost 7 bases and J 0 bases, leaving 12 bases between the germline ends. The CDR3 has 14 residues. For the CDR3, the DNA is TGTGCCAGCACCACGGAAGGGTTGAACACTGAAGCTTTCTTT. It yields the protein CASTTEGLNTEAFF.

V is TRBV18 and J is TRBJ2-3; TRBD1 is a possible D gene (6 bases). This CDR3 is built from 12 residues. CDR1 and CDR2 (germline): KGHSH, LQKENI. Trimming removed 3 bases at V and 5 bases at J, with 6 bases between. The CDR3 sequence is CASSPDRDTQYF. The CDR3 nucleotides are TGTGCCAGCTCACCGGACAGAGATACGCAGTATTTT.

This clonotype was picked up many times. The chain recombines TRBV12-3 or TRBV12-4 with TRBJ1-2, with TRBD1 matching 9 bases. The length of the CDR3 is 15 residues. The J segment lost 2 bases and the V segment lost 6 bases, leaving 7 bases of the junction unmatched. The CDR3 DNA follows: TGTGCCAGCAGGTGGGGACAGGGTAGAAACTATGGCTACACCTTC. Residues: CASRWGQGRNYGYTF.

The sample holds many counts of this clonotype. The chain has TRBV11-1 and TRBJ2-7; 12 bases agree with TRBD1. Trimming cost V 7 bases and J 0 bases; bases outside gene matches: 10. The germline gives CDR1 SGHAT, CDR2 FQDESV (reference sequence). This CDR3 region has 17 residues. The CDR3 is CASTPGQGATFSYEQYF. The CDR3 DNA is TGTGCCAGCACCCCGGGACAGGGGGCTACTTTCTCCTACGAGCAGTACTTC.

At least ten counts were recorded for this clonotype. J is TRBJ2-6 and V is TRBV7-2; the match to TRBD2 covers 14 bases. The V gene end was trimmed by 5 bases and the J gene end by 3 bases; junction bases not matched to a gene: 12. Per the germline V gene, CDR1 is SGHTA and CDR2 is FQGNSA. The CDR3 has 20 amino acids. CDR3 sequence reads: CASSLSPTSGGARGANVLTF. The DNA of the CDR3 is TGTGCCAGCAGCCTCTCACCGACTAGCGGGGGGGCTCGTGGGGCCAACGTCCTGACTTTC.

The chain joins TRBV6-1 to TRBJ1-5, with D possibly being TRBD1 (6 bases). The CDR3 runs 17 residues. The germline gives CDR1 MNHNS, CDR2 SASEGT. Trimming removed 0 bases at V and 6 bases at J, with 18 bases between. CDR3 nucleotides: TGTGCCAGCAGTGAAGCTTTTGGAGGGGGAGGTCTTCAGCCCCAGCATTTT. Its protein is CASSEAFGGGGLQPQHF.